At least ten counts were recorded for the clone carrying this T cell receptor beta chain. What it binds is unknown. V lost 0 bases, J lost 2 bases, and 1 base lay in between. Germline CDR1 and CDR2: SGHRS and YFSETQ. This CDR3 contains 12 residues. This specimen comes from a study of shared clonotypes between healthy human individuals. Study results and caveats: Specimens sampled were limited to blood, with tissue repertoires likely differing.

TCRdb's table, derived via immunoSEQ multiplex PCR, lists solely in-frame clones and lacks some. This table has approximately 1,000,000 clones, about 72% appearing once. The V gene is TRBV5-1, the J gene TRBJ2-3; D remains unclear. Sequenced input: memory CD4+ T cells from PBMCs. The subset is: CD45RA-negative fraction. This TCR was recovered from a man in his late teens or twenties in good health. Some clones in this sample may be carry-over from other donors' samples. CDR3: CASSLDTDTQYF. Here the CDR3 DNA reads TGCGCCAGCAGCTTGGACACAGATACGCAGTATTTT.